Below are 4 T cell receptor beta chains sequenced from a single sample in a study of T-cell memory formation after mild COVID-19. TCRdb ran MiXCR on the 5' RACE reads and lists one entry per CDR3 protein. Altogether 7,000 or so distinct CDR3 sequences are present, approximately 31% being singletons, with the ten largest covering less than 70%. The sequencing sample was made of PBMCs or a T cell subset sorted from them (not recorded which). These receptors were collected from an adult woman who had mild COVID-19 (a few samples of this study predate the infection). Cell type and time point are not known.

The gene calls are TRBV5-1 and TRBJ2-1; D might be TRBD2 (5 bases). Trimming pared 1 base from V and 9 bases from J, leaving 11 bases between. Germline lookup yields CDR1 SGHRS and CDR2 YFSETQ. CDR3 length: 13 residues. The CDR3 reads CASSLSASLEQFF. Written as DNA, the CDR3 is TGCGCCAGCAGCTTGAGTGCTAGCCTTGAGCAGTTCTTC.

The rearrangement links TRBV12-3 or TRBV12-4 to TRBJ2-7; 9 bases are a match to TRBD2. V trimming: 3 bases; J trimming: 7 bases; junction bases outside the gene matches: 7. The length of the CDR3 is 14 residues. The chain's CDR3 is CASSFGGGAGEQYF. CDR3 DNA sequence: TGTGCCAGCAGTTTTGGCGGGGGGGCCGGTGAGCAGTACTTC.

A single count supports this clonotype. The chain is built from TRBV6-1 and TRBJ2-7; 7 bases match TRBD1. Per the germline V gene, CDR1 is MNHNS and CDR2 is SASEGT. CDR3 size: 15 residues. The J segment lost 5 bases and the V segment lost 4 bases, leaving 11 bases of the junction unmatched. The CDR3 nucleotides read TGTGCCAGCAGTGGAAGGACAGGACCCTATGACGAGCAGTACTTC. Encoded protein: CASSGRTGPYDEQYF.

This clonotype has ten or more counts. This chain's CDR3 is CASSPPGQGVYGYTF. CDR3 DNA sequence: TGTGCCAGCAGCCCGCCGGGACAGGGCGTATATGGCTACACCTTC. The chain combines TRBV14 with TRBJ1-2, with TRBD1 matching 9 bases. Trimming at V came to 4 bases and at J to 5 bases, leaving 8 bases not matched to a gene. CDR3 size: 15 residues. In germline, CDR1 is SGHDN, CDR2 FVKESK. The entire variable domain, with the rest obtained from reference TRBV14 and TRBJ1-2, is as follows: EAGVTQFPSHSVIEKGQTVTLRCDPISGHDNLYWYRRVMGKEIKFLLHFVKESKQDESGMPNNRFLAERTGGTYSTLKVQPAELEDSGVYFCASSPPGQGVYGYTFGSGTRLTVV.